The entry below gives a single T cell receptor (beta chain) sequence along with its context. Antigen specificity is unknown. This specimen belongs to a study of graft-versus-host responses after intestinal transplantation. The CDR3 contains 14 residues. The V and J ends lost 5 bases and 2 bases, in that order; junction bases with no gene match: 6. CDR1 and CDR2 (germline): SQVTM, ANQGSEA. Produced via immunoSEQ multiplex PCR; TCRdb's table is partial and in-frame only. The repertoire includes about 39,000 clones, about 95% of them detected once, and less than 0.25% sits in the top ten. This clonotype was sampled from a human donor who was the organ donor for an intestinal transplant. The material sequenced was unstimulated CD8+ T cells sorted from spleen or lymph node cells, taken before transplant. J is TRBJ1-1 and V is TRBV29-1; 9 positions match TRBD1. The chain's CDR3 is CSVKWTGENTEAFF. CDR3 sequence (DNA): TGCAGCGTTAAATGGACAGGGGAAAACACTGAAGCTTTCTTT.